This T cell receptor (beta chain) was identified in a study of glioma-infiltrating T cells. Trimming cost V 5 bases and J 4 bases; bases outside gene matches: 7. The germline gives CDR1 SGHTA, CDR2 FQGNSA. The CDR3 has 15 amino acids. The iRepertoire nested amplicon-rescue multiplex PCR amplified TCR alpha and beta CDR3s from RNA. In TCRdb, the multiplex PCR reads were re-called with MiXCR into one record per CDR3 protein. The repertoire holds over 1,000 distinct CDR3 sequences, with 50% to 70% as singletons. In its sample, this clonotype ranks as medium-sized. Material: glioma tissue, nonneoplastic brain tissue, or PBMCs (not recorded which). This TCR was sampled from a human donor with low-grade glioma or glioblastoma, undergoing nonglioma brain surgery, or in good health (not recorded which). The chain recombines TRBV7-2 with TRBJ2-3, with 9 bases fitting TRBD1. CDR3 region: CASSLGQGFADTQYF. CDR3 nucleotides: TGTGCCAGCAGCCTCGGACAGGGGTTCGCAGATACGCAGTATTTT.